This T cell receptor (beta chain) was sequenced in a study of tumor-infiltrating lymphocytes in primary liver carcinoma. Unsorted bulk tissue, about 20-32 mg of it, served as the source for co-extraction of RNA and DNA. Subjects presented with primary liver carcinoma managed by surgical resection. Whichever tumor sample was examined, it had over 90% viable tumor cells. The CDR3 contains 16 residues. Deletions cut 0 bases from V and 5 bases from J, with 14 bases between. Germline CDR1 is LGHNA and CDR2 is YSLEER. Researchers generated TCR beta cDNA from roughly 500 ng of total RNA, relying on a constant-region primer. Amplification in three nested multiplex PCR rounds with slightly modified ARM-PCR gave rise to TCR beta libraries. With TRBV1-TRBV30 forward primers and a C-beta reverse primer, the first two PCR rounds were run for about 10 cycles each. TCRdb redid the calling of the multiplex PCR reads with MiXCR, one entry per CDR3 protein. Seen here are tens of thousands of distinct CDR3 sequences, 71% observed once, and the top ten hold around two fifths.

General study points: Tumor top-250-clone fraction significantly exceeded that of blood (p = 0.039). Tumor-adjacent and tumor-blood pairs shared less of their repertoires than tumor region pairs shared.

In regard to this clonotype: Its antigen is still unknown. This CDR3 is missing its conserved last phenylalanine or tryptophan, likely due to a read error.

This TCR came from a man aged 40-49 years with primary liver carcinoma and hepatitis B virus infection. This chain uses TRBV4-3 with TRBJ2-1, with D unresolved. The sample comprised liver tumor tissue from sampling region 4. Stated subset: tumor region T4, right-lateral pole. The CDR3 DNA sequence: TGCGCCAGCAGCCAAGATAGAGTAGACACTAACAATGAGCAGTTCCTC. It is translated as CASSQDRVDTNNEQFL.